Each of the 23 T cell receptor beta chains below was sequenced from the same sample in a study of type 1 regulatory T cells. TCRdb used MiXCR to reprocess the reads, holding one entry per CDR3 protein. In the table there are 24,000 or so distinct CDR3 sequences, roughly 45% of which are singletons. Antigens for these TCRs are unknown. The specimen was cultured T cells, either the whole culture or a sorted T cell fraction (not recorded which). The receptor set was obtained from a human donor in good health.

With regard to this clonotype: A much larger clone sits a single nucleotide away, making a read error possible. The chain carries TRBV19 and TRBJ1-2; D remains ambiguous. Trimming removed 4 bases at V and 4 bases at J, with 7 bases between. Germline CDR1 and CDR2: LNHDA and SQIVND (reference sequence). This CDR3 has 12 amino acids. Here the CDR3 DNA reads TGTGCCAGTAGTAGGAACAGCTATGGCTACACCTTC. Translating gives CASSRNSYGYTF.

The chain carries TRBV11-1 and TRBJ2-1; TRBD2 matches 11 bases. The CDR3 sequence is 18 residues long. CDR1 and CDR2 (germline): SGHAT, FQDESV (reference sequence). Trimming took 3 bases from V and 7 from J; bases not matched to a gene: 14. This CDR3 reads CASSFMSWIAGGPNEQFF. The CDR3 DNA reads TGTGCCAGCAGCTTTATGTCATGGATAGCGGGGGGGCCTAATGAGCAGTTCTTC. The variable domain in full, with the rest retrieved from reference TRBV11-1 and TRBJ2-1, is EAEVAQSPRYKITEKSQAVAFWCDPISGHATLYWYRQILGQGPELLVQFQDESVVDDSQLPKDRFSAERLKGVDSTLKIQPAELGDSAMYLCASSFMSWIAGGPNEQFFGPGTRLTVL.

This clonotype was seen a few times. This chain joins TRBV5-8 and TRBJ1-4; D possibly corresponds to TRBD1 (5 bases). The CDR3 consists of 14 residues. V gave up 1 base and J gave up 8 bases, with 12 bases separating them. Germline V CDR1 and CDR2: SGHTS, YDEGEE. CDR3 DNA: TGTGCCAGCAGCTTGACGGGGGTGGAAGAAAAACTGTTTTTT. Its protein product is CASSLTGVEEKLFF.

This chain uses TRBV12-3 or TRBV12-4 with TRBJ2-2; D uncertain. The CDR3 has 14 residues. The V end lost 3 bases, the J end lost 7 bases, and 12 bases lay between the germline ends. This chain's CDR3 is CASSLGALGGELFF. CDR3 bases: TGTGCCAGCAGTTTGGGCGCGCTCGGCGGGGAGCTGTTTTTT.

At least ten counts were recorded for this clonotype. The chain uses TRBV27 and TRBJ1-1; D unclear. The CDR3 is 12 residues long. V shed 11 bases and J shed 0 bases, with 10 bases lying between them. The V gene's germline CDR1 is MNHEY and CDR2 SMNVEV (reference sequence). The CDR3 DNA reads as TGTGCCTCCAAAGCGGTGAACACTGAAGCTTTCTTT. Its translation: CASKAVNTEAFF.

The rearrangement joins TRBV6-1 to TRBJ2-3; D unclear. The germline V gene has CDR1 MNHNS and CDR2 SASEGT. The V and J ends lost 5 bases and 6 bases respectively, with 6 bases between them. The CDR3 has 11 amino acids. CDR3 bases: TGTGCCAGCAGTCCCCAGGATACGCAGTATTTT. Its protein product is CASSPQDTQYF.

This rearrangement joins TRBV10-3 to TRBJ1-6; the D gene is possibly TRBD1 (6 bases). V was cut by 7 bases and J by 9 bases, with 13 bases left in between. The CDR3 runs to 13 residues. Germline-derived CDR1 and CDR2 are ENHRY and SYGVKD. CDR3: CAIKGQGPSPLHF. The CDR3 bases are TGTGCCATCAAGGGCCAGGGGCCTTCACCCCTCCACTTT.

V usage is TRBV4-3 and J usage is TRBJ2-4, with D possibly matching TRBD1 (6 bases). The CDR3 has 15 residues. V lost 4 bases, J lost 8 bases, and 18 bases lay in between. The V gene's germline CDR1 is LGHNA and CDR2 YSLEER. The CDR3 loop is CASSRTGIRRDIQYF. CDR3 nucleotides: TGCGCCAGCAGCCGAACAGGGATCCGGCGGGACATTCAGTACTTC.

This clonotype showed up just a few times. CDR3 residues: CASSNTGVHEQYF. The CDR3 nucleotides read TGTGCCAGCAGTAACACCGGGGTCCACGAGCAGTACTTC. The chain is built from TRBV2 and TRBJ2-7; possible D gene TRBD2, 5 bases. The CDR3 sequence is 13 residues long. Trimming removed 5 bases at V and 5 bases at J, with 13 bases between. The germline V gene has CDR1 SNHLY and CDR2 FYNNEI.

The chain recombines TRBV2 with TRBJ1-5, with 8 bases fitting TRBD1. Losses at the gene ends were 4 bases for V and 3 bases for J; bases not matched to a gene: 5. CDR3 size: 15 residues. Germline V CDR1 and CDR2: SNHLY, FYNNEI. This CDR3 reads CASSGDRLVNQPQHF. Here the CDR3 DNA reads TGTGCCAGCAGTGGGGACAGGTTGGTCAATCAGCCCCAGCATTTT.

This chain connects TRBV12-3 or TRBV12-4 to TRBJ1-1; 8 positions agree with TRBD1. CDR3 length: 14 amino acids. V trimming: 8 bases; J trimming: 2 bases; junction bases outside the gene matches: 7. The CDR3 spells CASGDRRINTEAFF. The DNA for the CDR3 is TGTGCCAGCGGGGACAGGAGAATTAACACTGAAGCTTTCTTT.

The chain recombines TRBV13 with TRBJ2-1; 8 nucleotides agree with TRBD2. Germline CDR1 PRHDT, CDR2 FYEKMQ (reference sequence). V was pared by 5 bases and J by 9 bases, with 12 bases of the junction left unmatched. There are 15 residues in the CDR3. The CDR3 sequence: CASSPFSGGLSEQFF. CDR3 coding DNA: TGTGCCAGCAGCCCCTTCAGCGGGGGACTTAGTGAGCAGTTCTTC.

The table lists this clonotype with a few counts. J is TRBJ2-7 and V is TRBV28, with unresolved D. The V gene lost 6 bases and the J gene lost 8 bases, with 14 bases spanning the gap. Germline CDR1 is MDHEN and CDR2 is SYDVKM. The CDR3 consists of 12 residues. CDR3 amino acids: CASRSRRVQQYF. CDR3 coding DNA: TGTGCCAGCAGGTCGAGACGGGTTCAGCAGTACTTC.

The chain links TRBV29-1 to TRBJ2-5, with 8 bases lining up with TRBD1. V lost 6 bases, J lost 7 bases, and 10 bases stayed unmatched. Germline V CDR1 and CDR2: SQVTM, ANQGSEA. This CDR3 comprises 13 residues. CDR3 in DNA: TGCAGCGTAGACCCAGGGGGCCAACGGACCCAGTACTTC. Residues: CSVDPGGQRTQYF.

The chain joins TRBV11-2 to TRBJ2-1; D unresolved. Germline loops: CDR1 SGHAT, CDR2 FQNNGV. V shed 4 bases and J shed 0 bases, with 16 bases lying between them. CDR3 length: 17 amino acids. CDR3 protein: CASSSSYSLSSYNEQFF. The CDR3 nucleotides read TGTGCCAGCAGCTCCAGTTACAGTTTAAGCTCCTACAATGAGCAGTTCTTC.

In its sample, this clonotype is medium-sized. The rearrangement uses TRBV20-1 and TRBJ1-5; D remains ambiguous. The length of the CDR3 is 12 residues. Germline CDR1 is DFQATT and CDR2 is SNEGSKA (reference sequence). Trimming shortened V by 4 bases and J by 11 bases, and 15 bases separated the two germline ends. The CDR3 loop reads CSAMGVRRSQHF. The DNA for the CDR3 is TGCAGTGCTATGGGCGTTCGAAGGTCCCAGCATTTT.

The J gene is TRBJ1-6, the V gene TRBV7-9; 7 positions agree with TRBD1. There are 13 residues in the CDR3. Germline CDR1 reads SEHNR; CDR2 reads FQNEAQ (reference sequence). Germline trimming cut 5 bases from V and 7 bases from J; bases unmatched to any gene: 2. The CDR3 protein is CASSGDRNSPLHF. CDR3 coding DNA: TGTGCCAGCAGCGGGGACAGAAATTCACCCCTCCACTTT.

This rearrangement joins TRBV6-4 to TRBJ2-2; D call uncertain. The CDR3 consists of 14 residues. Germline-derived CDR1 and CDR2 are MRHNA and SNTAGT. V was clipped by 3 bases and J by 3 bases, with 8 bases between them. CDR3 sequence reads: CASSEGVDTGELFF. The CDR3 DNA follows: TGTGCCAGCAGTGAAGGCGTTGACACCGGGGAGCTGTTTTTT.

CDR3 loop: CASSIGRKQPQHF. In DNA, the CDR3 is TGTGCCAGTAGTATAGGGCGAAAGCAGCCCCAGCATTTT. V is TRBV19 and J is TRBJ1-5; D ambiguous. Germline CDR1 and CDR2: LNHDA and SQIVND (reference sequence). The CDR3 is 13 amino acids. Between the trimmed V and J ends, which lost 1 base and 7 bases, there was a span of 8 bases.

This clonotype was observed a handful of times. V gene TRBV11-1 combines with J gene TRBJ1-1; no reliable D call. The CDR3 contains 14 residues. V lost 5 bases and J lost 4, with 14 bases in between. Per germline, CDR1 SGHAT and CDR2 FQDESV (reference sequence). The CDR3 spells CASSPTARVTEAFF. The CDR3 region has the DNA TGTGCCAGCAGCCCCACAGCTAGGGTCACTGAAGCTTTCTTT.

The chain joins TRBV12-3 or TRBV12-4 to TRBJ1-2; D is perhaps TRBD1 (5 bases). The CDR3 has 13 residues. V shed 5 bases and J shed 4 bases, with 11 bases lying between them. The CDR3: CASSLLGVYGYTF. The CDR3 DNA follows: TGTGCCAGCAGTCTGCTGGGGGTCTATGGCTACACCTTC.

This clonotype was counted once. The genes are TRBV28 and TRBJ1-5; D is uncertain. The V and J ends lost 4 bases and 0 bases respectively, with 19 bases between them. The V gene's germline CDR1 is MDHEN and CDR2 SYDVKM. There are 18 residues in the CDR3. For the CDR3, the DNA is TGTGCCAGCAGTTCCCCGGGTGCCGACCGTTATAGCAATCAGCCCCAGCATTTT. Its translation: CASSSPGADRYSNQPQHF.

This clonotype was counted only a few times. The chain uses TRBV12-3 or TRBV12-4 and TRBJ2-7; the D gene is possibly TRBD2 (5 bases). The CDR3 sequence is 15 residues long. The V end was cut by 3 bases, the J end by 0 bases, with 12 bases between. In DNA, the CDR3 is TGTGCCAGCAGTTTGACCCGGGGAACCTCCTACGAGCAGTACTTC. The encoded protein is CASSLTRGTSYEQYF.